The sequence of this T cell receptor beta chain was determined in a study of CD8 T cells in ankylosing spondylitis. In germline, CDR1 is SGDLS, CDR2 YYNGEE. The V gene lost 2 bases and the J gene lost 13 bases, with 22 bases spanning the gap. This CDR3 spans 14 amino acids. This clonotype was detected ten times or more. Via MiXCR, TCRdb re-called the 5' RACE reads, giving one row per CDR3 protein. This sample has around 42,000 distinct CDR3 sequences; 2.5% to 3% occur once, and the top ten carry around 4.5%. This TCR was sampled from a male donor with ankylosing spondylitis or in good health (not recorded which). The specimen was blood, either unsorted or a sorted T cell fraction (not recorded which). The gene calls are TRBV9 and TRBJ2-7; TRBD2 might be the D (5 bases). DNA for the CDR3: TGTGCCAGCAGCGTCTCAAATGAGGGCTCAATCCAATACTTC. Amino acid sequence: CASSVSNEGSIQYF. The whole variable domain, filled in from reference TRBV9 and TRBJ2-7, reads DSGVTQTPKHLITATGQRVTLRCSPRSGDLSVYWYQQSLDQGLQFLIQYYNGEERAKGNILERFSAQQFPDLHSELNLSSLELGDSALYFCASSVSNEGSIQYFGPGTRLTVT.